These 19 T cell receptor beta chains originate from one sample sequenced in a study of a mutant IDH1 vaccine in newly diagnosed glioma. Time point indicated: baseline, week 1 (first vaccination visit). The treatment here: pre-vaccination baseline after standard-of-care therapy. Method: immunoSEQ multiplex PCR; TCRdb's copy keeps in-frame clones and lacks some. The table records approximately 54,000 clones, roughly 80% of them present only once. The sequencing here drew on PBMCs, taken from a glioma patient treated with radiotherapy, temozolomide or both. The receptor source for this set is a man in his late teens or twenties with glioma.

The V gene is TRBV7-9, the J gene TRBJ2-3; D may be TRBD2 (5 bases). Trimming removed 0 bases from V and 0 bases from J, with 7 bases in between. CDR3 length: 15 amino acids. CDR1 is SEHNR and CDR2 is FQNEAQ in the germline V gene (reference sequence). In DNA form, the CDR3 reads TGTGCCAGCAGCTTAGCGGGCGGGAGCACAGATACGCAGTATTTT. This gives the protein CASSLAGGSTDTQYF.

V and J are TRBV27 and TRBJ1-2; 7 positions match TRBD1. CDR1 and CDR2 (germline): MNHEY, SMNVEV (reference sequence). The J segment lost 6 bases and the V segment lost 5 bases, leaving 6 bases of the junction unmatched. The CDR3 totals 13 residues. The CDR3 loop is CASSNRGVNGYTF. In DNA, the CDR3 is TGTGCCAGCAGTAACAGGGGAGTCAATGGCTACACCTTC.

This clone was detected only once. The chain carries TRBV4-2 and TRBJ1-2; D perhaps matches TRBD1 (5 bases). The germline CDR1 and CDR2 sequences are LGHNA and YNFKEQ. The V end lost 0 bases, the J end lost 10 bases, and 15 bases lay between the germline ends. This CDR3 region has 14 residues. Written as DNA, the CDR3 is TGTGCCAGCAGCCAAGAGGCCGGGACGGTTGTCTACACCTTC. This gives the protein CASSQEAGTVVYTF.

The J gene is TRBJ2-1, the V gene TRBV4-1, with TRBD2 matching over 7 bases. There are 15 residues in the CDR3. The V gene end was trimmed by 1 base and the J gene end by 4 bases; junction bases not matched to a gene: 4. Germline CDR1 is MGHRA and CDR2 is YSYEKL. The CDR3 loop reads CASSQVLAEYNEQFF. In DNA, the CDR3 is TGCGCCAGCAGCCAAGTTCTAGCGGAGTACAATGAGCAGTTCTTC.

CDR3 in DNA: TGTGCCAGCAGCTTAGTGGGACTAGCGGGCGAGCAGTACTTC. Protein: CASSLVGLAGEQYF. The rearrangement joins TRBV7-9 to TRBJ2-7; 12 bases align to TRBD2. The germline V gene has CDR1 SEHNR and CDR2 FQNEAQ (reference sequence). V lost 1 base, J lost 6 bases, and 1 base stayed unmatched. The CDR3 covers 14 residues.

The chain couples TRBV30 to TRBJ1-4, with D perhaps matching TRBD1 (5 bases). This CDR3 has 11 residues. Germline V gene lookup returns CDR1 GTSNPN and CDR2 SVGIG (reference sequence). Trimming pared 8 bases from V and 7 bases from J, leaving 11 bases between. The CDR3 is CAGGRSEKLFF. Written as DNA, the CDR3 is TGTGCCGGGGGGAGAAGTGAAAAACTGTTTTTT.

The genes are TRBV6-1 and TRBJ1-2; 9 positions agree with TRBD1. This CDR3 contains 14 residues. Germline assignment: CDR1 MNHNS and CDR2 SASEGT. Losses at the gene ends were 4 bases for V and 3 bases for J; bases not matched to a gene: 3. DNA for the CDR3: TGTGCCAGCAGTGGAAGGACAGGGGACTATGGCTACACCTTC. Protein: CASSGRTGDYGYTF.

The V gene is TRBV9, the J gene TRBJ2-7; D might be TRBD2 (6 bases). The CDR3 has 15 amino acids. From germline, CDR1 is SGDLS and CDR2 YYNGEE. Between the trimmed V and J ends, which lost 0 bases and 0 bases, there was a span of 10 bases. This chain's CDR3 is CASSVGAGSSYEQYF. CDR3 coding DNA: TGTGCCAGCAGCGTAGGGGCGGGAAGCTCCTACGAGCAGTACTTC. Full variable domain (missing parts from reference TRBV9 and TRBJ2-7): DSGVTQTPKHLITATGQRVTLRCSPRSGDLSVYWYQQSLDQGLQFLIQYYNGEERAKGNILERFSAQQFPDLHSELNLSSLELGDSALYFCASSVGAGSSYEQYFGPGTRLTVT.

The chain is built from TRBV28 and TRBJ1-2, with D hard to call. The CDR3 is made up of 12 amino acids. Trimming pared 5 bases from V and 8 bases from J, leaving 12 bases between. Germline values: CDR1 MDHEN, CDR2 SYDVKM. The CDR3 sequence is CASSLTMGGYTF. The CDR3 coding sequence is TGTGCCAGCAGTCTAACTATGGGAGGCTACACCTTC.

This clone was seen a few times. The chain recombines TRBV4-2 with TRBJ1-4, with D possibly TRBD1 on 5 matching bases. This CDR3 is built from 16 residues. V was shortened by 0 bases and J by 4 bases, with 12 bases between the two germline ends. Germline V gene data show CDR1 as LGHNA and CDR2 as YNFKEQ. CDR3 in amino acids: CASSQDYGTFNEKLFF. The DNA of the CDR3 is TGTGCCAGCAGCCAAGATTACGGGACCTTTAATGAAAAACTGTTTTTT.

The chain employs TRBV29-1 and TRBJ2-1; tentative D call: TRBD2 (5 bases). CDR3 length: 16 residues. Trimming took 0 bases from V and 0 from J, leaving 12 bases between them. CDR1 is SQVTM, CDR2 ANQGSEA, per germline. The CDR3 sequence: CSVEDLSAVSYNEQFF. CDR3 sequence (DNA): TGCAGCGTTGAAGATCTATCAGCGGTCTCCTACAATGAGCAGTTCTTC.

The DNA of the CDR3 is TGTGCCAGCAACCCGACAGGGGACTCTGAAGCTTTCTTT. This encodes CASNPTGDSEAFF. The chain has TRBV2 and TRBJ1-1; the match to TRBD1 covers 8 bases. This CDR3 comprises 13 residues. Germline loops: CDR1 SNHLY, CDR2 FYNNEI. V dropped 7 bases and J dropped 6; count of bases not matched to a gene: 7.

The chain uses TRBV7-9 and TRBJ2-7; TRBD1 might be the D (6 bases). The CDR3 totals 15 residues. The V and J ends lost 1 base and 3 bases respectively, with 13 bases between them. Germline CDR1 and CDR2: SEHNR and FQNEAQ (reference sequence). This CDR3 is CASSLEAARGYEQYF. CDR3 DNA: TGTGCCAGCAGCTTAGAGGCGGCCAGGGGCTACGAGCAGTACTTC.

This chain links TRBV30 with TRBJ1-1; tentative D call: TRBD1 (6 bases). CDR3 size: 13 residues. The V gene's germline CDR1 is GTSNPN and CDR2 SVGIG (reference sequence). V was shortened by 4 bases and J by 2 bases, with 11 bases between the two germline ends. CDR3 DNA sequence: TGTGCCTGGACAAGACAGGCCAACACTGAAGCTTTCTTT. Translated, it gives CAWTRQANTEAFF.

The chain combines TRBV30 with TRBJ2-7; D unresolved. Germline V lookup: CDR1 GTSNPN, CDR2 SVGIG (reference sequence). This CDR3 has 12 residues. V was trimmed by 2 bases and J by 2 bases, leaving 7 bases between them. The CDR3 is CAWSSKPYEQYF. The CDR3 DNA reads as TGTGCCTGGAGTTCTAAACCCTACGAGCAGTACTTC.

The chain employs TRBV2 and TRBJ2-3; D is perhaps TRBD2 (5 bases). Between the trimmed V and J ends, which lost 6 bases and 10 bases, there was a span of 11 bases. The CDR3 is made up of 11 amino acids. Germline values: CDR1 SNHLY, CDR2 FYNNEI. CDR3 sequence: CASSVRGPQYF. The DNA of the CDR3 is TGTGCCAGCAGCGTCCGGGGTCCGCAGTATTTT.

CDR3 DNA sequence: TGTGCCAGCAGCTGGGACAGGGGGCATGGCTACACCTTC. It codes for CASSWDRGHGYTF. The genes are TRBV5-6 and TRBJ1-2, with TRBD1 identical over 12 bases. The CDR3 is 13 residues long. The V and J ends lost 3 bases and 6 bases, in that order; junction bases with no gene match: 0. The V gene's germline CDR1 is SGHDT and CDR2 YYEEEE.

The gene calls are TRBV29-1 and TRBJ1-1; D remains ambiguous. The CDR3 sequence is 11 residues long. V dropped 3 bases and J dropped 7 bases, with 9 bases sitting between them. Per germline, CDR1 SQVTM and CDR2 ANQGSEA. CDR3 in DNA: TGCAGCGTTGAGGGAGGGTTTGAAGCTTTCTTT. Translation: CSVEGGFEAFF.

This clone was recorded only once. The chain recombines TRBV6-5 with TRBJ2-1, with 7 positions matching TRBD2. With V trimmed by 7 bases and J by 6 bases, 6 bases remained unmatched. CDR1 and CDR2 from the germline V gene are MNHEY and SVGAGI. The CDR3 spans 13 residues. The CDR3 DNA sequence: TGTGCCAGCACCAAGACTAGCACCAATGAGCAGTTCTTC. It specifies CASTKTSTNEQFF.